The clone carrying this TCR beta chain was detected ten times or more. Its antigen is unknown. The data are from a study of T cells in Graves' hyperthyroidism and ophthalmopathy. Germline CDR1 DFQATT, CDR2 SNEGSKA (reference sequence). The V segment lost 5 bases and the J segment 0 bases; nucleotides outside the gene matches: 2. The CDR3 is made up of 13 amino acids. Investigators excluded patients with uncontrolled infection, other autoimmune disease, pregnancy or lactation. It was less than 13 ml of fresh peripheral blood that supplied the PBMCs. Amplified regions were TCR beta CDR3 sequences from RNA transcripts. First-round RT-PCR of the TCR CDR3 relied on the HTBI primer set. MiXCR, applied by TCRdb to the multiplex PCR reads, yields one record per CDR3 protein. This repertoire shows hundreds of thousands of distinct CDR3 sequences, 14% to 15% found once; its top ten account for about 3.9%. Study-level findings and limits: Stable hyperthyroidism was separated from ophthalmopathy by a model based on 13 V-J features.

The specimen was blood. This chain uses TRBV20-1 with TRBJ2-7; 9 nucleotides match TRBD2. The TCR comes from a woman aged 40 to 50 with Graves' ophthalmopathy. The CDR3 sequence: CSAWTSDSYEQYF. CDR3 nucleotides: TGCAGTGCTTGGACTAGCGACTCCTACGAGCAGTACTTC.